This T cell receptor (beta chain) was documented in a study of human T cells and chemical hapten exposure. Study-wide points: With regard to DPC sensitization, TCRs above 1 in 1000 frequency did not change.

Comments on this clonotype: The antigen remains unidentified.

One entry per CDR3 protein, called by TCRdb with MiXCR from the RACE reads. The repertoire holds more than 85,000 distinct CDR3 sequences, under 35% seen once, with roughly 2.6% in the top ten. Described time point: patch test 3, about 24 weeks after DPC sensitization. The sample's treatment: therapeutic diphenylcyclopropenone sensitization with weekly scalp DPC. Germline V gene sequence: CDR1 ENHRY, CDR2 SYGVKD. The CDR3 is made up of 14 amino acids. With 5 bases removed from V and 0 bases from J, the gap between germline ends came to 11 bases. This specimen was whole blood, taken in connection with sensitization to the hapten diphenylcyclopropenone (DPC). The rearrangement joins TRBV10-3 to TRBJ2-7, with D possibly TRBD2 on 6 matching bases. The sequence derives from a man between 35 and 55 years old with alopecia areata. Some clones in this sample may be carry-over from other donors' samples. The CDR3 is CAISYTSSSYEQYF. The CDR3 bases are TGTGCCATCAGTTATACTAGCAGCTCCTACGAGCAGTACTTC.